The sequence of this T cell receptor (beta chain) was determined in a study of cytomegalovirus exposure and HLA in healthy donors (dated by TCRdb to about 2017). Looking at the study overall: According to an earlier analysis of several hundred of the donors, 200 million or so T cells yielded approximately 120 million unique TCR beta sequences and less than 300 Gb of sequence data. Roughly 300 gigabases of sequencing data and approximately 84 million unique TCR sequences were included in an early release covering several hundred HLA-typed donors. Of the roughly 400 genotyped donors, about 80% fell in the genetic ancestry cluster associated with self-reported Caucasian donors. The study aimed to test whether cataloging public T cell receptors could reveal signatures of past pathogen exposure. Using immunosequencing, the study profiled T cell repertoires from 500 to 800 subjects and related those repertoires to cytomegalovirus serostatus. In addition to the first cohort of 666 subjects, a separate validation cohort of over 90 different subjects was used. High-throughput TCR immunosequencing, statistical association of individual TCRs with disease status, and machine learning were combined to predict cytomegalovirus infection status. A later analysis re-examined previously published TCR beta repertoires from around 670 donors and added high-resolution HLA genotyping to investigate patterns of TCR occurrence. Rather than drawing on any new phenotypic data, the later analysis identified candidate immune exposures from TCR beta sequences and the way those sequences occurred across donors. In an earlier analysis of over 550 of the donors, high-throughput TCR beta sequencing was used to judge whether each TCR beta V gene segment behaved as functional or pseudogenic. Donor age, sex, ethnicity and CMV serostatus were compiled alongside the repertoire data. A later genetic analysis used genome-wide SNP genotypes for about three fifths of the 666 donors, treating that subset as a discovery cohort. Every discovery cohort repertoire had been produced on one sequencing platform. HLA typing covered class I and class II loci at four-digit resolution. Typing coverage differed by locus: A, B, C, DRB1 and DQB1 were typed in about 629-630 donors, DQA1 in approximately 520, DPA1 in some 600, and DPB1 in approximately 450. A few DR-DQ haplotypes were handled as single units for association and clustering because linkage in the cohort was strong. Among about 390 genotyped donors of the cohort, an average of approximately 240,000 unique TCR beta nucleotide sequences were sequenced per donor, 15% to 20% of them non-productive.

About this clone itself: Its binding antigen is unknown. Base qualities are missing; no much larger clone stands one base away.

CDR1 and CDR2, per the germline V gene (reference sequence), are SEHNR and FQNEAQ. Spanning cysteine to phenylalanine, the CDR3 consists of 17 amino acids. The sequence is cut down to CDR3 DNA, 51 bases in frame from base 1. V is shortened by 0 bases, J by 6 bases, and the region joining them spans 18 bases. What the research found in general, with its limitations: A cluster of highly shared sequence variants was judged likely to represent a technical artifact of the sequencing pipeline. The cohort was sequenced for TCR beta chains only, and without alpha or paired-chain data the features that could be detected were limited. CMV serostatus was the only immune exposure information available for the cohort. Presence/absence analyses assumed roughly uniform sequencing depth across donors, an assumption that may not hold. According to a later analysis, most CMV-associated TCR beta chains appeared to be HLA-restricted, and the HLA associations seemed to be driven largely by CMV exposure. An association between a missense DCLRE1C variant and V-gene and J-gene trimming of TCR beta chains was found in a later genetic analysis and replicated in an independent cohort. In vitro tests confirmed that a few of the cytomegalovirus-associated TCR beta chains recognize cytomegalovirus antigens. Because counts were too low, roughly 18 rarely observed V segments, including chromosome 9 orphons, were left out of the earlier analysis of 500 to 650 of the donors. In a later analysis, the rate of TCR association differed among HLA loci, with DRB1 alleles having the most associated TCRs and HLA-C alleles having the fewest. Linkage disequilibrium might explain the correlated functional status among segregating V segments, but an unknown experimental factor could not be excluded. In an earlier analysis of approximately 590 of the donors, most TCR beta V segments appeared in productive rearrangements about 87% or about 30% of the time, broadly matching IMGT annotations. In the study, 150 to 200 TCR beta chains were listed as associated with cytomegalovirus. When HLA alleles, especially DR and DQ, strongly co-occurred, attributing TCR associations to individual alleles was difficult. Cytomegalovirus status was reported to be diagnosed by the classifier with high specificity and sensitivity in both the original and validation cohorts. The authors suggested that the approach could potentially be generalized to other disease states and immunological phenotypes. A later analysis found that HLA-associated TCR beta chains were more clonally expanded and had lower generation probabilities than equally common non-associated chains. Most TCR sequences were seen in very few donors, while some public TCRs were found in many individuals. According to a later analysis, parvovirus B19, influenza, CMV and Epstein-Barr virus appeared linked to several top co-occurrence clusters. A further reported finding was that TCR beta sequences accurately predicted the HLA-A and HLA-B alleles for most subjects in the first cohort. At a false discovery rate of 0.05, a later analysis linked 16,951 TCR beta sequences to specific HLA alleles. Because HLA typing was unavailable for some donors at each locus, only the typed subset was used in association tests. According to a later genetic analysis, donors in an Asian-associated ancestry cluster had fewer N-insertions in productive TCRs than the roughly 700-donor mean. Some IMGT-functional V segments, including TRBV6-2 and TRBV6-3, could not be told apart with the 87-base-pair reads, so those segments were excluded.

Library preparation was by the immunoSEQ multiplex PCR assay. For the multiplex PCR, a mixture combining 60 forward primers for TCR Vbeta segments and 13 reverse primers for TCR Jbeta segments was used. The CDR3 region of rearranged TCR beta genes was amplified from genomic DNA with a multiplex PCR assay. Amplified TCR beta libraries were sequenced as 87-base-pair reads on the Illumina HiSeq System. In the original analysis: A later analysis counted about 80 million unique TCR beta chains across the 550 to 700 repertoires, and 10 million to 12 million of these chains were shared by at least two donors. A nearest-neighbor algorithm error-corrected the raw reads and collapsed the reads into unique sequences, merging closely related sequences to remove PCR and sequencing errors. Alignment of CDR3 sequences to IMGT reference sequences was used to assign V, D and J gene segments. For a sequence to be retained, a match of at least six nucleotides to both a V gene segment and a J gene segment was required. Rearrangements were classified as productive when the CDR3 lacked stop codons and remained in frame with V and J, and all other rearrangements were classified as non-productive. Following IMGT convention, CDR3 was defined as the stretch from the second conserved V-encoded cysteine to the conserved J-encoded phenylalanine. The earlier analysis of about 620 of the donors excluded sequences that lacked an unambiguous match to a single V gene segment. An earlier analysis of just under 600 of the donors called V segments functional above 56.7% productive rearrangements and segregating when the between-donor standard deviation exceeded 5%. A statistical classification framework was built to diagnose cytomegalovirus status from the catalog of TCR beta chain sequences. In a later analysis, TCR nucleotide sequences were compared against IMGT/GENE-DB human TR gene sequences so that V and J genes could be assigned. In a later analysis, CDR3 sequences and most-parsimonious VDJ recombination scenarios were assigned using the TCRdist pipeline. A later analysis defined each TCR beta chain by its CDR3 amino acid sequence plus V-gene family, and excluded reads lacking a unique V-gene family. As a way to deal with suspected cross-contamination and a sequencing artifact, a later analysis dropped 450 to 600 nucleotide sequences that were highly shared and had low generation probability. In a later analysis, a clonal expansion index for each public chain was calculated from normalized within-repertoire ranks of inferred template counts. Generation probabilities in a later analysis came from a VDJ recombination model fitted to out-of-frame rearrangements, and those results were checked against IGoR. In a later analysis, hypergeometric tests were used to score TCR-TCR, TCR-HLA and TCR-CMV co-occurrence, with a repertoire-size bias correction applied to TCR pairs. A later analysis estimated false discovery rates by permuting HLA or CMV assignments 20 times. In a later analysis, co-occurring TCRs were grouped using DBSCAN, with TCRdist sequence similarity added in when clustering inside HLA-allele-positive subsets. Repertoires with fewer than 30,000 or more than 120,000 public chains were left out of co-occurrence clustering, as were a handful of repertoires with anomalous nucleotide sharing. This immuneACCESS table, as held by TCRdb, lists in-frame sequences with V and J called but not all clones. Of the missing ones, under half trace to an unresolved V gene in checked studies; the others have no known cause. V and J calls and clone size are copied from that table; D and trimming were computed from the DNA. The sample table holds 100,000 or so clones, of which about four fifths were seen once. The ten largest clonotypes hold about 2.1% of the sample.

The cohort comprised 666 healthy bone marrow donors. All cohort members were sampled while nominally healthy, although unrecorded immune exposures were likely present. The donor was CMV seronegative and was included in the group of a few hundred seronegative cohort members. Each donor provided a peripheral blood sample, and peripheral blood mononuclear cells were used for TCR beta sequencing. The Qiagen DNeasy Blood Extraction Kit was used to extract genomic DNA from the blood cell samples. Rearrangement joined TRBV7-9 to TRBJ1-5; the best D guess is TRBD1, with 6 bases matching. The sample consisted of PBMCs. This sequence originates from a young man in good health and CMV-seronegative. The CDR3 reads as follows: CASSLATGSPEGQPQHF. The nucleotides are TGTGCCAGCAGCTTAGCGACAGGATCCCCAGAAGGTCAGCCCCAGCATTTT. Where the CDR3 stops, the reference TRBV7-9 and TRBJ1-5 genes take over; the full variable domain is DTGVSQNPRHKITKRGQNVTFRCDPISEHNRLYWYRQTLGQGPEFLTYFQNEAQLEKSRLLSDRFSAERPKGSFSTLEIQRTEQGDSAMYLCASSLATGSPEGQPQHFGDGTRLSIL.